This TCR beta chain was sequenced for a study of shared clonotypes between healthy human individuals. On the study more broadly: Sampling drew on donors who were a couple of women and a few men aged 18 to 49.

To note about this clone: The target antigen is unknown.

The data were produced by immunoSEQ multiplex PCR, yet TCRdb's version contains in-frame clones alone and is incomplete. The sample has 2 million to 2.5 million clones; just under 95% are singletons. Among the donors, all were Caucasian adults who lived in Nashville, Tennessee. The study separated CD4+ cells into CD45RA+ naive and CD45RA-negative memory subsets. Findings and caveats of the study: All-four-donor shared clonotypes had higher generation probabilities than non-shared clonotypes did.

Input material: naive CD4+ T cells from PBMCs. The subset was: CD45RA+ positively selected. The source of this sequence is a man younger than 30 in good health. Some clones in this sample may be carry-over from other donors' samples.

CDR3 region: CASSQYSRTGGLQPQHF. CDR3 in DNA: TGCGCCAGCAGTCAATATTCTCGGACAGGGGGACTTCAGCCCCAGCATTTT. The V and J genes are TRBV23-1 and TRBJ1-5, with 10 bases fitting TRBD1. TRBV23-1 is annotated as an ORF whose role is uncertain. The CDR3 contains 17 residues. J was trimmed by 6 bases and V by 1 base; bases with no gene match: 9.